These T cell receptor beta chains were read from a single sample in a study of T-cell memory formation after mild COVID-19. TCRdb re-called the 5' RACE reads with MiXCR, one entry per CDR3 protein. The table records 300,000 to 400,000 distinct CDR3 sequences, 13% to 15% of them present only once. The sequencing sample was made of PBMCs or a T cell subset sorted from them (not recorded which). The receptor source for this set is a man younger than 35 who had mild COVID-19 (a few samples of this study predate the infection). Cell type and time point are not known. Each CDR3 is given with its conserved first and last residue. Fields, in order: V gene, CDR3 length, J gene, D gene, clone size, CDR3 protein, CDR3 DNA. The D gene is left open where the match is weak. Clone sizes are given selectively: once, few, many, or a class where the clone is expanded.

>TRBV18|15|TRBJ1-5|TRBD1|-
CASSPRGGGDQPQHF
TGTGCCAGCTCCCCGAGAGGGGGCGGGGATCAGCCCCAGCATTTT
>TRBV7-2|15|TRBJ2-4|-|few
CASSYTQRVKNIQYF
TGTGCCAGCAGCTATACGCAACGTGTCAAAAACATTCAGTACTTC
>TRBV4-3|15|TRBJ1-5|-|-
CASSQDYQSNQPQHF
TGCGCCAGCAGCCAAGATTACCAGAGCAATCAGCCCCAGCATTTT
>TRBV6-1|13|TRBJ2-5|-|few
CASARPGWETQYF
TGTGCCAGCGCGCGTCCCGGTTGGGAGACCCAGTACTTC
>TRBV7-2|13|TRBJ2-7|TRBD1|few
CASSSGQGNEQYF
TGTGCCAGCAGCTCGGGACAGGGAAACGAGCAGTACTTC
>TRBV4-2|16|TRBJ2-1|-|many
CASSQDRGGVYNEQFF
TGTGCCAGCAGCCAAGATAGGGGGGGGGTCTACAATGAGCAGTTCTTC
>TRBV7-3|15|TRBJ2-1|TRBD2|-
CASSPSGGATIEQFF
TGTGCCAGCAGCCCTAGCGGGGGGGCCACCATTGAGCAGTTCTTC
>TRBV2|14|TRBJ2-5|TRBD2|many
CASTFWGGPQTQYF
TGTGCCAGCACCTTTTGGGGGGGACCTCAGACCCAGTACTTC
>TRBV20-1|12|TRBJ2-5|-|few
CSASGPKETQYF
TGCAGTGCTTCGGGGCCAAAAGAGACCCAGTACTTC
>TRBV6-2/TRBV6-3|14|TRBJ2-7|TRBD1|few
CASSGDRDLYEQYF
TGTGCCAGCAGCGGGGACAGGGACCTCTACGAGCAGTACTTC
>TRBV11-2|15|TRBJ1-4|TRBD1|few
CASSLAGQGGAKLFF
TGTGCCAGCAGCTTAGCAGGACAGGGCGGTGCAAAACTGTTTTTT
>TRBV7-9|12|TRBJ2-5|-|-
CASSLTPETQYF
TGTGCCAGCAGCCTCACCCCTGAGACCCAGTACTTC
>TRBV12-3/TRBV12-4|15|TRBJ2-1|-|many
CASSLAGGDYNEQFF
TGTGCCAGCAGTTTAGCAGGGGGGGACTACAATGAGCAGTTCTTC
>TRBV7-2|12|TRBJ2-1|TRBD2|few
CASSFPSGSQFF
TGTGCCAGCAGCTTCCCTAGCGGATCCCAGTTCTTC
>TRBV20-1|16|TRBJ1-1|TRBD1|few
CSARPGTGKGDTEAFF
TGCAGTGCTCGTCCCGGGACAGGGAAGGGGGACACTGAAGCTTTCTTT
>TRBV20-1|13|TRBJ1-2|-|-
CSASRQSPYGYTF
TGCAGTGCTAGCCGACAGTCGCCCTATGGCTACACCTTC
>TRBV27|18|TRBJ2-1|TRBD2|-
CASSLLAGGLSSYNEQFF
TGTGCCAGCAGTTTACTAGCGGGGGGACTGAGCTCCTACAATGAGCAGTTCTTC
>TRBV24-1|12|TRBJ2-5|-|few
CATSDVQETQYF
TGTGCCACCAGTGATGTACAAGAGACCCAGTACTTC
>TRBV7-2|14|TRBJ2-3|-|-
CASSSTFGTDTQYF
TGTGCCAGCAGCTCAACATTTGGCACAGATACGCAGTATTTT
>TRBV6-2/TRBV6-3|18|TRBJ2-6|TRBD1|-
CASSYSSRGRTGANVLTF
TGTGCCAGCAGTTACTCGAGCAGGGGGCGTACTGGGGCCAACGTCCTGACTTTC
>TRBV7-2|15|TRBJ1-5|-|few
CASSLGIREGQPQHF
TGTGCCAGCAGCTTAGGGATAAGGGAGGGCCAGCCCCAGCATTTT
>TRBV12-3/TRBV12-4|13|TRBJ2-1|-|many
CASSPGTINEQFF
TGTGCCAGCAGCCCTGGGACAATCAATGAGCAGTTCTTC
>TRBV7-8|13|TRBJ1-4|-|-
CASSGGRNEKLFF
TGTGCCAGCAGCGGGGGACGAAATGAAAAACTGTTTTTT
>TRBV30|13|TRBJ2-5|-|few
CAWRQAGRETQYF
TGTGCCTGGAGGCAGGCGGGTAGGGAGACCCAGTACTTC
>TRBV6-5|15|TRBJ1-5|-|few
CASSYSGKGNQPQHF
TGTGCCAGCAGTTACTCGGGGAAGGGGAATCAGCCCCAGCATTTT
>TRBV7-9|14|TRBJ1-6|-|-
CASSLGREYSPLHF
TGTGCCAGCAGCTTGGGCCGGGAATACTCACCCCTCCACTTT
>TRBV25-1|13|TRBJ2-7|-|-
CASSGGLSYEQYF
TGTGCCAGCAGTGGAGGGTTATCCTACGAGCAGTACTTC
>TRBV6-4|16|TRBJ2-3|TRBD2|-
CASSDSGRGITDTQYF
TGTGCCAGCAGTGACTCGGGGCGGGGGATCACAGATACGCAGTATTTT
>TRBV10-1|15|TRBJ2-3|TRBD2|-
CASSEVAGVTDTQYF
TGCGCCAGCAGTGAGGTAGCGGGGGTCACAGATACGCAGTATTTT
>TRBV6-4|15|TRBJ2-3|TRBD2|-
CASSASGGATDTQYF
TGTGCCAGCAGTGCGAGCGGGGGGGCCACAGATACGCAGTATTTT
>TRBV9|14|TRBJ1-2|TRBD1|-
CASSVDPGGYGYTF
TGTGCCAGCAGCGTAGACCCAGGGGGATATGGCTACACCTTC
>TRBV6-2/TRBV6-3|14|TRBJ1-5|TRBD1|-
CASSGTGLYQPQHF
TGTGCCAGCTCCGGGACAGGGCTTTATCAGCCCCAGCATTTT
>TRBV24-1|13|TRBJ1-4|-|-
CATSATGSEKLFF
TGTGCCACCAGTGCCACCGGATCGGAAAAACTGTTTTTT
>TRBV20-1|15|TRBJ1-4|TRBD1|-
CSAFGQGGTNEKLFF
TGCAGTGCTTTCGGACAGGGTGGAACTAATGAAAAACTGTTTTTT
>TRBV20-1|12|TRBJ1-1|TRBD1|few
CSGNRGRSEAFF
TGCAGTGGAAACAGGGGACGGAGTGAAGCTTTCTTT
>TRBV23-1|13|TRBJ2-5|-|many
CASSQWGGETQYF
TGCGCCAGCAGTCAATGGGGTGGCGAGACCCAGTACTTC
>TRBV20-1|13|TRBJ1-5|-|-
CSGVLGLNQPQHF
TGCAGCGGCGTGCTGGGATTAAATCAGCCCCAGCATTTT
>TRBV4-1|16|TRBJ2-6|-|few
CAGAKTGPSGANVLTF
TGCGCCGGTGCCAAAACAGGGCCCTCTGGGGCCAACGTCCTGACTTTC
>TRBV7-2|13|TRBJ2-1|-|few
CASSITRDNEQFF
TGTGCCAGCAGCATTACACGGGACAATGAGCAGTTCTTC
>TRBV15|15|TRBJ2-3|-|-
CATSVWALDTDTQYF
TGTGCCACCAGCGTATGGGCCTTGGACACAGATACGCAGTATTTT
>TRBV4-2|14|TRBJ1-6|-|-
CASSQDRMDSPLHF
TGTGCCAGCAGCCAAGATCGTATGGATTCACCCCTCCACTTT
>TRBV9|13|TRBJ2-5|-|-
CASSVDGRETQYF
TGTGCCAGCAGCGTAGACGGCAGAGAGACCCAGTACTTC
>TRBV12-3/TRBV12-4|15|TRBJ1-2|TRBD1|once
CASNGLSGRGYGYTF
TGTGCCAGCAATGGCCTCTCGGGCAGGGGGTATGGCTACACCTTC
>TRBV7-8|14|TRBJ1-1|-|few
CASSLTASNTEAFF
TGTGCCAGCAGCTTAACAGCCTCGAACACTGAAGCTTTCTTT
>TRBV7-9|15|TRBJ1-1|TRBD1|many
CASSPGTVMNTEAFF
TGTGCCAGCAGCCCAGGGACAGTAATGAACACTGAAGCTTTCTTT
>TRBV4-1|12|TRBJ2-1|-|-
CASSQRIEEQFF
TGCGCCAGCAGCCAAAGGATCGAGGAGCAGTTCTTC
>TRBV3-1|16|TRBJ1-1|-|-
CASSHWGARRNTEAFF
TGTGCCAGCAGCCATTGGGGAGCGCGTAGGAACACTGAAGCTTTCTTT
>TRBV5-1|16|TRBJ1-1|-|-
CASSLQGSTLNTEAFF
TGCGCCAGCAGCCTACAGGGCTCTACCTTGAACACTGAAGCTTTCTTT
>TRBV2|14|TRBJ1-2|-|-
CASSEVGRNYGYTF
TGTGCCAGCAGTGAAGTGGGACGGAACTATGGCTACACCTTC
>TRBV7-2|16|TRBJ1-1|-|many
CASSYSIWGQSGEAFF
TGTGCCAGCAGCTATAGCATCTGGGGGCAGAGCGGTGAAGCTTTCTTT
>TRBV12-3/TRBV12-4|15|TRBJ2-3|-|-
CASSSQGPSTDTQYF
TGTGCCAGCAGCTCTCAGGGACCTAGCACAGATACGCAGTATTTT
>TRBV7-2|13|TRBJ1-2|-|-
CASSQGRDSGYTF
TGTGCCAGCAGCCAAGGCCGGGACTCTGGCTACACCTTC
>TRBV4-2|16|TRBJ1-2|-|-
CASSQESRGAFYGYTF
TGTGCCAGCAGCCAAGAGTCCCGGGGGGCGTTCTACGGCTACACCTTC
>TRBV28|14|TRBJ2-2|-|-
CASSLGGLTGELFF
TGTGCCAGCAGTTTAGGGGGTTTAACCGGGGAGCTGTTTTTT